The 28 T cell receptor beta chains in this list originate from one sample, sequenced in a study of blood T cell repertoires in COVID-19. Clones were read by immunoSEQ multiplex PCR, and TCRdb kept only the in-frame ones, dropping some. The sample has roughly 230,000 clones, 84% seen once. Sequencing was carried out using PBMCs or T cells enriched from blood (not recorded which). These receptors were obtained from a man over 45 who had recovered from COVID-19.

The V and J genes are TRBV18 and TRBJ2-7; 10 positions match TRBD1. Germline V lookup: CDR1 KGHSH, CDR2 LQKENI. The length of the CDR3 is 15 residues. V was clipped by 4 bases and J by 4 bases; unmatched bases: 7. The DNA for the CDR3 is TGTGCCAGCTCACTCCCGGGACAGGGGCCATACGAGCAGTACTTC. Protein product: CASSLPGQGPYEQYF.

The chain joins TRBV5-1 to TRBJ2-3, with 13 bases fitting TRBD2. Germline-derived CDR1 and CDR2 are SGHRS and YFSETQ. The junction had 7 bases not matched to a gene; V was cut back by 3 bases and J by 3 bases. This CDR3 spans 17 amino acids. For the CDR3, the DNA is TGCGCCAGCAGCTGGGGACTAGCGGGAACTCAGACAGATACGCAGTATTTT. This codes for CASSWGLAGTQTDTQYF.

CDR3 protein: CASRNQGSSGNTIYF. Written as DNA, the CDR3 is TGTGCCAGCAGAAACCAGGGGTCTTCTGGAAACACCATATATTTT. The rearrangement uses TRBV6-5 and TRBJ1-3; a weak D match, TRBD1 (6 bases). The V end lost 6 bases, the J end lost 1 base, and 13 bases lay between the germline ends. Germline values: CDR1 MNHEY, CDR2 SVGAGI. This CDR3 spans 15 amino acids.

The V call is TRBV19, the J call TRBJ1-1; D possibly corresponds to TRBD1 (6 bases). The CDR3 has 13 residues. Germline V gene lookup returns CDR1 LNHDA and CDR2 SQIVND (reference sequence). Trimming cost V 7 bases and J 4 bases, with 13 bases left between them. The CDR3 region has the DNA TGTGCCAGTATCCCACAGGGTCTCACTGAAGCTTTCTTT. It encodes CASIPQGLTEAFF.

The CDR3 protein is CASRERTGAGSYEQYF. The CDR3 DNA follows: TGTGCCAGCAGGGAGAGGACAGGGGCCGGCTCCTACGAGCAGTACTTC. The rearrangement joins TRBV2 to TRBJ2-7, with 9 bases lining up with TRBD1. Germline V gene sequence: CDR1 SNHLY, CDR2 FYNNEI. The CDR3 sequence is 16 residues long. The V and J ends lost 6 bases and 0 bases, in that order; junction bases with no gene match: 9.

The CDR3: CASSLSPGQINSPLHF. Here the CDR3 DNA reads TGTGCCAGCAGCTTAAGCCCGGGACAAATTAATTCACCCCTCCACTTT. The chain joins TRBV11-3 to TRBJ1-6, with a tentative D call TRBD1 (6 bases). The CDR3 loop spans 16 amino acids. From germline, CDR1 is SGHNT and CDR2 YENEEA. Deletions cut 2 bases from V and 6 bases from J, with 14 bases between. Complete variable domain (other parts from reference TRBV11-3 and TRBJ1-6): EAGVVQSPRYKIIEKKQPVAFWCNPISGHNTLYWYLQNLGQGPELLIRYENEEAVDDSQLPKDRFSAERLKGVDSTLKIQPAELGDSAVYLCASSLSPGQINSPLHFGNGTRLTVT.

This clone was found once. The CDR3 loop is CASSRDSPPDTQYF. In DNA, the CDR3 is TGTGCCAGCAGCCGAGACTCCCCCCCAGATACGCAGTATTTT. This chain uses TRBV7-3 with TRBJ2-3; D is undetermined. This CDR3 is built from 14 residues. Between the trimmed V and J ends, which lost 5 bases and 4 bases, there was a span of 13 bases. CDR1 and CDR2 from the germline V gene are SGHTA and FQGTGA.

The chain has TRBV14 and TRBJ1-2, with a tentative D call TRBD1 (5 bases). Germline V gene sequence: CDR1 SGHDN, CDR2 FVKESK. The V gene lost 4 bases and the J gene lost 7 bases, with 16 bases spanning the gap. This CDR3 has 14 amino acids. The CDR3: CASSRHTGGPGYTF. The CDR3 nucleotides are TGTGCCAGCAGCCGACATACGGGGGGTCCTGGCTACACCTTC.

This clone was picked up one time. This rearrangement joins TRBV12-2 to TRBJ1-1; the listed D gene, TRBD1, was not tested against the DNA. TRBV12-2 is a pseudogene locus. The length of the CDR3 is 13 residues. CDR3 in DNA: TGTGCAAGTCGCCTTGGACAGCACACTGAAGCTTTCTTT. Amino acid sequence: CASRLGQHTEAFF.

The J gene is TRBJ2-7, the V gene TRBV2; TRBD2 might be the D (5 bases). CDR3 length equals 14 residues. Germline CDR1 and CDR2: SNHLY and FYNNEI. Trimming pared 6 bases from V and 0 bases from J, leaving 12 bases between. Written as DNA, the CDR3 is TGTGCCAGCAGAGGACTGGCAAGCTCCTACGAGCAGTACTTC. This gives the protein CASRGLASSYEQYF.

CDR3 in amino acids: CASSVGVEARTGELFF. For the CDR3, the DNA is TGTGCCAGCAGCGTAGGGGTGGAGGCCCGGACCGGGGAGCTGTTTTTT. This chain joins TRBV9 and TRBJ2-2; D may be TRBD2 (5 bases). The CDR3 extends over 16 amino acids. Germline CDR1 is SGDLS and CDR2 is YYNGEE. The V end lost 0 bases, the J end lost 5 bases, and 14 bases lay between the germline ends.

This clone was counted a few times. The chain combines TRBV7-6 with TRBJ2-5; TRBD1 is a possible D gene (6 bases). V lost 5 bases to trimming and J lost 4 bases, with 17 bases between them. CDR3 size: 15 residues. CDR1 and CDR2 from the germline V gene are SGHVS and FNYEAQ. The CDR3 DNA reads as TGTGCCAGCAGCCAACCCACAGGGTTAGGAGAGACCCAGTACTTC. It yields the protein CASSQPTGLGETQYF. The full variable domain, completed using reference TRBV7-6 and TRBJ2-5, is GAGVSQSPRYKVTKRGQDVALRCDPISGHVSLYWYRQALGQGPEFLTYFNYEAQQDKSGLPNDRFSAERPEGSISTLTIQRTEQRDSAMYRCASSQPTGLGETQYFGPGTRLLVL.

The CDR3 sequence is CSVVGSYNEQFF. In DNA, the CDR3 is TGCAGCGTTGTTGGGAGTTACAATGAGCAGTTCTTC. The chain links TRBV29-1 to TRBJ2-1, with D possibly being TRBD2 (5 bases). CDR3 length: 12 amino acids. V was trimmed by 4 bases and J by 4 bases, leaving 8 bases between them. The germline V gene has CDR1 SQVTM and CDR2 ANQGSEA.

The chain joins TRBV7-2 to TRBJ2-1, with 13 bases aligning to TRBD2. V trimming: 5 bases; J trimming: 9 bases; junction bases outside the gene matches: 7. The CDR3 contains 15 residues. Germline CDR1 and CDR2: SGHTA and FQGNSA. The CDR3 sequence: CASSPGGLAGLEQFF. The CDR3 nucleotides read TGTGCCAGCAGCCCGGGGGGACTAGCGGGGCTTGAGCAGTTCTTC.

The chain combines TRBV12-3 or TRBV12-4 with TRBJ1-2; tentatively, D is TRBD1 (6 bases). Between the trimmed V and J ends, which lost 5 bases and 4 bases, there was a span of 11 bases. This CDR3 contains 13 residues. CDR3 nucleotides: TGTGCCAGCAGTGCCGGACAGCTCTATGGCTACACCTTC. Translating gives CASSAGQLYGYTF.

The chain uses TRBV6-5 and TRBJ2-7, with TRBD1 identical over 8 bases. V dropped 7 bases and J dropped 1; count of bases not matched to a gene: 3. This CDR3 is built from 13 residues. CDR1 is MNHEY and CDR2 is SVGAGI in the germline V gene. CDR3 in DNA: TGTGCCAGCAATGGACAGGGATCCTACGAGCAGTACTTC. It encodes CASNGQGSYEQYF.

Only one count was recorded for this clone. The rearrangement joins TRBV30 to TRBJ1-2; perhaps TRBD1 as D (5 bases). CDR3 size: 12 residues. Germline CDR1 GTSNPN, CDR2 SVGIG (reference sequence). V lost 3 bases, J lost 7 bases, and 12 bases lay in between. The CDR3 nucleotides read TGTGCCTGGAGCCTCTCGGGGGGTGGCTACACCTTC. Residues: CAWSLSGGGYTF.

With regard to this clone: The same CDR3 is also encoded by other DNA sequences in this sample. This chain links TRBV10-1 with TRBJ2-5; TRBD2 is a possible D gene (6 bases). The CDR3 has 14 amino acids. Trimming left V 2 bases short and J 4 bases short, with 11 bases between. Germline CDR1 is WNHNN and CDR2 is SYGVQD (reference sequence). CDR3 sequence: CASSETRAGETQYF. The CDR3 DNA sequence: TGCGCCAGCAGTGAGACCAGAGCGGGAGAGACCCAGTACTTC.

The chain uses TRBV6-5 and TRBJ1-3; TRBD1 matches 7 bases. This CDR3 region has 15 residues. CDR1 and CDR2 (germline): MNHEY, SVGAGI. With 6 bases clipped from V and 2 bases from J, the junction kept 7 bases outside the gene matches. The CDR3 loop reads CASRRDSSTGNTIYF. Here the CDR3 DNA reads TGTGCCAGCAGGCGGGACAGCTCCACTGGAAACACCATATATTTT.

The chain recombines TRBV4-1 with TRBJ1-4; D is possibly TRBD1 (5 bases). The CDR3 is 15 amino acids. V dropped 4 bases and J dropped 3 bases, with 12 bases sitting between them. Germline CDR1 MGHRA, CDR2 YSYEKL. The CDR3: CASSLGGRPNEKLFF. The CDR3 nucleotides read TGCGCCAGCAGCCTCGGGGGACGGCCTAATGAAAAACTGTTTTTT.

The genes are TRBV7-3 and TRBJ2-1, with 15 positions matching TRBD2. Germline CDR1 and CDR2: SGHTA and FQGTGA. This CDR3 contains 15 residues. Trimming at V came to 5 bases and at J to 7 bases, leaving 3 bases not matched to a gene. CDR3 residues: CASSIGTSGGNEQFF. CDR3 DNA sequence: TGTGCCAGCAGCATCGGGACTAGCGGGGGGAATGAGCAGTTCTTC.

The chain employs TRBV12-3 or TRBV12-4 and TRBJ1-6; 10 bases align to TRBD1. The length of the CDR3 is 13 residues. Trimming cost V 1 base and J 18 bases; bases outside gene matches: 6. CDR3: CASSLGGQGKSHF. CDR3 DNA sequence: TGTGCCAGCAGTTTAGGGGGACAGGGGAAGTCCCACTTT.

The chain links TRBV4-1 to TRBJ2-5; no clear D gene. Between the trimmed V and J ends, which lost 1 base and 1 base, there was a span of 7 bases. The CDR3 runs 14 residues. Per the germline V gene, CDR1 is MGHRA and CDR2 is YSYEKL. The CDR3 coding sequence is TGCGCCAGCAGCCAAGGCGGCGGCCAAGAGACCCAGTACTTC. Protein product: CASSQGGGQETQYF.

This clone was found a few times. The V gene is TRBV12-5, the J gene TRBJ2-7, with a possible D match to TRBD1 (5 bases). Trimming removed 1 base at V and 2 bases at J, with 15 bases between. The germline CDR1 and CDR2 sequences are LGHNT and FRNRAP. The CDR3 loop spans 16 amino acids. For the CDR3, the DNA is TGTGCTAGTGGTTTGGCGGTAGGGGCCCTCGCCTACGAGCAGTACTTC. Translating gives CASGLAVGALAYEQYF. The whole variable domain, remainder taken from reference TRBV12-5 and TRBJ2-7, is DARVTQTPRHKVTEMGQEVTMRCQPILGHNTVFWYRQTMMQGLELLAYFRNRAPLDDSGMPKDRFSAEMPDATLATLKIQPSEPRDSAVYFCASGLAVGALAYEQYFGPGTRLTVT.

The rearrangement links TRBV2 to TRBJ1-5, with a tentative D call TRBD1 (6 bases). This CDR3 spans 14 amino acids. The ends were cut back, 5 bases at V and 1 base at J, with 9 bases in the middle. Germline V gives CDR1 SNHLY, CDR2 FYNNEI. CDR3 nucleotide sequence: TGTGCCAGCAGTCAAGACAGGAGCAATCAGCCCCAGCATTTT. Translating gives CASSQDRSNQPQHF.

This clone was counted once. The chain carries TRBV27 and TRBJ2-2; 8 bases align to TRBD2. V dropped 2 bases and J dropped 4; count of bases not matched to a gene: 6. CDR1 and CDR2 (germline): MNHEY, SMNVEV (reference sequence). The CDR3 covers 16 residues. CDR3 DNA sequence: TGTGCCAGCAGTTTAGGTGCGGGGGGTGGCACCGGGGAGCTGTTTTTT. This gives the protein CASSLGAGGGTGELFF.

V gene TRBV29-1 combines with J gene TRBJ2-7, with 7 positions matching TRBD1. V was clipped by 6 bases and J by 2 bases; unmatched bases: 13. Germline values: CDR1 SQVTM, CDR2 ANQGSEA. The CDR3 consists of 15 residues. CDR3 in amino acids: CSVEGAYRGTYEQYF. The CDR3 DNA reads as TGCAGCGTCGAGGGGGCTTACAGGGGAACCTACGAGCAGTACTTC.

This chain joins TRBV27 and TRBJ2-5; 12 bases align to TRBD2. Germline CDR1 and CDR2: MNHEY and SMNVEV (reference sequence). The trim removed 8 bases at V and 6 bases at J, leaving 7 bases unmatched. The CDR3 extends over 14 amino acids. CDR3 amino acids: CASWTSGKGKTQYF. For the CDR3, the DNA is TGTGCCAGCTGGACTAGCGGGAAAGGAAAGACCCAGTACTTC.